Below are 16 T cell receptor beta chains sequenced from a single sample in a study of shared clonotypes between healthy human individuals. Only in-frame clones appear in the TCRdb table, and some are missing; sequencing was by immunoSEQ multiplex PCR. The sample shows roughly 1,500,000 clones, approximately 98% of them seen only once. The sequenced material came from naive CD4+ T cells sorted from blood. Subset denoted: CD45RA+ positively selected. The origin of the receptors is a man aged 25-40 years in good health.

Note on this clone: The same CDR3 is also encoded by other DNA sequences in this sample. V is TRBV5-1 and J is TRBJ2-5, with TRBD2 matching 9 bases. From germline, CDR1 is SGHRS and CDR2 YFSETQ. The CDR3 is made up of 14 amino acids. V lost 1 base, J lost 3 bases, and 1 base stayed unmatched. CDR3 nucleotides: TGCGCCAGCAGCTTGCGACTAGCGGAAGAGACCCAGTACTTC. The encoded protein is CASSLRLAEETQYF.

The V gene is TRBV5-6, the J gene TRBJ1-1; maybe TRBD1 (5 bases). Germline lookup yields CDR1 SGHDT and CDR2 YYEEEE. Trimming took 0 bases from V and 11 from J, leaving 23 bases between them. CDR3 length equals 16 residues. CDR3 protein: CASSLGSVSWGTLAFF. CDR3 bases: TGTGCCAGCAGCTTGGGTTCCGTGAGTTGGGGGACGCTGGCTTTCTTT.

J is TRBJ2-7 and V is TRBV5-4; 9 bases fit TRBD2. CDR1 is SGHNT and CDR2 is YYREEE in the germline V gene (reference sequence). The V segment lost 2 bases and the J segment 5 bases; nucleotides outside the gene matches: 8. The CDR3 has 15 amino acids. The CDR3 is CASSLERGRANEQYF. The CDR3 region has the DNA TGTGCCAGCAGCTTAGAGCGCGGGAGGGCTAACGAGCAGTACTTC.

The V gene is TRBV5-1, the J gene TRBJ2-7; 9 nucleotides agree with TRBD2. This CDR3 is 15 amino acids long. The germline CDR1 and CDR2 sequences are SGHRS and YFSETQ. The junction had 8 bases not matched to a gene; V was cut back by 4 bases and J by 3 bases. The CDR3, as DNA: TGCGCCAGCAGCATGGGACTAGCCTCCAACTACGAGCAGTACTTC. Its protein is CASSMGLASNYEQYF.

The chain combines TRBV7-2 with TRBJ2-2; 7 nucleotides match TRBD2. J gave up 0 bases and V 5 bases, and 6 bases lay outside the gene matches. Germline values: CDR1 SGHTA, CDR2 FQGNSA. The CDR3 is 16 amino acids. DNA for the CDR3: TGTGCCAGCAGCCCGTTAGCGGGTACGAACACCGGGGAGCTGTTTTTT. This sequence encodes CASSPLAGTNTGELFF.

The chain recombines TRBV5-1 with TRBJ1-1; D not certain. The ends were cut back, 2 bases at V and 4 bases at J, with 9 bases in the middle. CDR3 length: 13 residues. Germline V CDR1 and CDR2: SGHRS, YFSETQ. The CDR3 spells CASSFPGRTEAFF. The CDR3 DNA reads TGCGCCAGCAGCTTCCCCGGACGCACTGAAGCTTTCTTT.

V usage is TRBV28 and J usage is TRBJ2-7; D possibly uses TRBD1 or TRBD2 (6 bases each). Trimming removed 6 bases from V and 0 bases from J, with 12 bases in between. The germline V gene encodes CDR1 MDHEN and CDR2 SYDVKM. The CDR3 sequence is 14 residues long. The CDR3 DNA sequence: TGTGCCAGCAGGAAGGGGGGAAGCTCCTACGAGCAGTACTTC. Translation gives CASRKGGSSYEQYF.

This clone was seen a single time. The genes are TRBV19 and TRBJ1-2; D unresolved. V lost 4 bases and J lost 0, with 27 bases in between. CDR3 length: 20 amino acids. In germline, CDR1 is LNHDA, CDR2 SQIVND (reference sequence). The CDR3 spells CASSREDTRILGESNYGYTF. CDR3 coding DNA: TGTGCCAGTAGTAGGGAAGACACCAGGATACTCGGGGAGTCTAACTATGGCTACACCTTC. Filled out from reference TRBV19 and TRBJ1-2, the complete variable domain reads DGGITQSPKYLFRKEGQNVTLSCEQNLNHDAMYWYRQDPGQGLRLIYYSQIVNDFQKGDIAEGYSVSREKKESFPLTVTSAQKNPTAFYLCASSREDTRILGESNYGYTFGSGTRLTVV.

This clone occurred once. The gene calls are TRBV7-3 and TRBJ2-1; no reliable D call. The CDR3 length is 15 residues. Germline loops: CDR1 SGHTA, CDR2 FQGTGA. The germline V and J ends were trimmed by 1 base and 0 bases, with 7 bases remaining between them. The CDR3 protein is CASSLNGYSYNEQFF. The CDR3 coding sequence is TGTGCCAGCAGCTTAAACGGCTACTCCTACAATGAGCAGTTCTTC.

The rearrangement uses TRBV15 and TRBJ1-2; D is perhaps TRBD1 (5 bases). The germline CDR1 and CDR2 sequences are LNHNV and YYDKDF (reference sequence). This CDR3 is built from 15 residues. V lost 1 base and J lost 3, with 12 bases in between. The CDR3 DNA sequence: TGTGCCACCAGCAGAGCGAGGGGTTCTGACTATGGCTACACCTTC. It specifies CATSRARGSDYGYTF. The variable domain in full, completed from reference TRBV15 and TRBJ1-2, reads DAMVIQNPRYQVTQFGKPVTLSCSQTLNHNVMYWYQQKSSQAPKLLFHYYDKDFNNEADTPDNFQSRRPNTSFCFLDIRSPGLGDTAMYLCATSRARGSDYGYTFGSGTRLTVV.

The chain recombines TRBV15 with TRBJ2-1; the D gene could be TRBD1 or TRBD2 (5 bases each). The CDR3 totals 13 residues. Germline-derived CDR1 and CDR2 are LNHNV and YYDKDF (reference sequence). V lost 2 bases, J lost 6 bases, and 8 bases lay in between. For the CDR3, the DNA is TGTGCCACCAGCAGATTCGGGGCCAATGAGCAGTTCTTC. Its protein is CATSRFGANEQFF. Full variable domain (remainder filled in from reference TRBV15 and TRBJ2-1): DAMVIQNPRYQVTQFGKPVTLSCSQTLNHNVMYWYQQKSSQAPKLLFHYYDKDFNNEADTPDNFQSRRPNTSFCFLDIRSPGLGDTAMYLCATSRFGANEQFFGPGTRLTVL.

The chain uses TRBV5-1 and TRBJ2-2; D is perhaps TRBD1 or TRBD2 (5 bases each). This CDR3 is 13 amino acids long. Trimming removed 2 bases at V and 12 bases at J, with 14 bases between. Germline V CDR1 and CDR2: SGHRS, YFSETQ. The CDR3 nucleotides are TGCGCCAGCAGCTTAGACAGAGAGGGACAGCTGTTTTTT. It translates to CASSLDREGQLFF.

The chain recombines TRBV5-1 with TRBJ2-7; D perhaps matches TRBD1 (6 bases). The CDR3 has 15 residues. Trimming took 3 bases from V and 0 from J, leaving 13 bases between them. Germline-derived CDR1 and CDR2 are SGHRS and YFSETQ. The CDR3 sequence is CASSSAGASSYEQYF. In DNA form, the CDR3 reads TGCGCCAGCAGCTCGGCAGGGGCAAGCTCCTACGAGCAGTACTTC. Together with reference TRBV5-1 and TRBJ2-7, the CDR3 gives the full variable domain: KAGVTQTPRYLIKTRGQQVTLSCSPISGHRSVSWYQQTPGQGLQFLFEYFSETQRNKGNFPGRFSGRQFSNSRSEMNVSTLELGDSALYLCASSSAGASSYEQYFGPGTRLTVT.

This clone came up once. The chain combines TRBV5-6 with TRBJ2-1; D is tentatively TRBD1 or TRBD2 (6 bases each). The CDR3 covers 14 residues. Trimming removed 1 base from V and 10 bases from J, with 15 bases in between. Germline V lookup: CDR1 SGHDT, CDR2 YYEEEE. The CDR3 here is CASSLNPGGREQFF. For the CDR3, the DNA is TGTGCCAGCAGCTTGAACCCCGGGGGCCGAGAGCAGTTCTTC.

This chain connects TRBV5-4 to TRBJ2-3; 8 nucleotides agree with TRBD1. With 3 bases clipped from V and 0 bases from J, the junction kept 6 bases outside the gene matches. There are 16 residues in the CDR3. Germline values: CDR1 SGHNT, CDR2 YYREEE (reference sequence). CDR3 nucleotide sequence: TGTGCCAGCAGCTCCCAGGACAGGGCTAGCACAGATACGCAGTATTTT. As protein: CASSSQDRASTDTQYF.

The CDR3 sequence: CASSLVTGGRQPQHF. In DNA, the CDR3 is TGTGCCAGCAGCTTAGTTACAGGGGGCCGACAGCCCCAGCATTTT. The chain carries TRBV7-2 and TRBJ1-5, with 9 nucleotides matching TRBD1. The CDR3 is 15 amino acids. The ends lost 1 base at V and 7 bases at J; junction bases unmatched: 5. Germline lookup yields CDR1 SGHTA and CDR2 FQGNSA.